These 28 T cell receptor beta chains came from one sample sequenced in a study of shared clonotypes between healthy human individuals. Data came from immunoSEQ multiplex PCR; TCRdb stores just in-frame clones and leaves some out. The table shows millions of clones, with roughly 94% occurring only once. Naive CD8 cells lacked CD45RO and underwent positive selection for CCR7, leaving out terminally differentiated effector memory CD45RA+ cells. Sequencing was done on a sample of naive CD8+ T cells sorted from blood. The receptors stem from a man between 18 and 35 years old in good health.

The chain is built from TRBV6-5 and TRBJ2-3, with a possible D match to TRBD2 (6 bases). The CDR3 runs 15 residues. Germline CDR1 reads MNHEY; CDR2 reads SVGAGI. Between the trimmed V and J ends, which lost 6 bases and 5 bases, there was a span of 18 bases. DNA of the CDR3: TGTGCCAGCAGGCGCATAGCGGAGAGGGGAGATACGCAGTATTTT. Translating gives CASRRIAERGDTQYF.

This clone was observed a single time. The V and J genes are TRBV4-1 and TRBJ2-7; D may be TRBD1 (6 bases). The V end lost 0 bases, the J end lost 0 bases, and 15 bases lay between the germline ends. The germline CDR1 and CDR2 sequences are MGHRA and YSYEKL. CDR3 length: 17 residues. Here the CDR3 DNA reads TGCGCCAGCAGCCAAGAAGTAGGACAGATATTCTCCTACGAGCAGTACTTC. It yields the protein CASSQEVGQIFSYEQYF.

The J gene is TRBJ2-7, the V gene TRBV6-6; either TRBD1 or TRBD2 may supply D (5 bases each). The CDR3 totals 15 residues. V lost 6 bases, J lost 1 base, and 16 bases lay in between. Germline V gene sequence: CDR1 MNHNY, CDR2 SVGAGI (reference sequence). CDR3 protein: CASREGPEGSYEQYF. In nucleotides, the CDR3 is TGTGCCAGCAGAGAGGGACCTGAAGGGTCCTACGAGCAGTACTTC.

The rearrangement joins TRBV6-5 to TRBJ2-2; 7 bases align to TRBD1. V dropped 3 bases and J dropped 3; count of bases not matched to a gene: 4. CDR3 length: 15 amino acids. Germline V gene lookup returns CDR1 MNHEY and CDR2 SVGAGI. This CDR3 is CASSYYRGHTGELFF. DNA for the CDR3: TGTGCCAGCAGTTATTACAGGGGACACACCGGGGAGCTGTTTTTT.

This clone was counted once. V usage is TRBV19 and J usage is TRBJ2-3, with 9 bases aligning to TRBD2. Germline V CDR1 and CDR2: LNHDA, SQIVND (reference sequence). The CDR3 is made up of 13 amino acids. V dropped 6 bases and J dropped 3; count of bases not matched to a gene: 1. The CDR3 sequence is CASRTSGTDTQYF. CDR3 sequence (DNA): TGTGCCAGTAGGACTAGCGGAACAGATACGCAGTATTTT.

The CDR3 loop reads CASSFHPDTSATNEKLFF. The CDR3 nucleotides read TGTGCCAGCAGCTTCCACCCAGACACATCGGCTACTAATGAAAAACTGTTTTTT. The rearrangement uses TRBV9 and TRBJ1-4; unclear D gene. V was cut by 4 bases and J by 2 bases, with 21 bases left in between. This CDR3 contains 18 residues. Per germline, CDR1 SGDLS and CDR2 YYNGEE.

This chain links TRBV13 with TRBJ1-2, with TRBD1 identical over 8 bases. The CDR3 is 16 amino acids. J lost 6 bases, V lost 1 base, and 10 bases had no gene match. Looked up from germline, CDR1 is PRHDT and CDR2 is FYEKMQ (reference sequence). The CDR3 region is CASSLVAGGPLDGYTF. CDR3 bases: TGTGCCAGCAGCTTAGTCGCAGGGGGCCCATTGGATGGCTACACCTTC. The variable domain in full, completed from reference TRBV13 and TRBJ1-2, reads AAGVIQSPRHLIKEKRETATLKCYPIPRHDTVYWYQQGPGQDPQFLISFYEKMQSDKGSIPDRFSAQQFSDYHSELNMSSLELGDSALYFCASSLVAGGPLDGYTFGSGTRLTVV.

The chain has TRBV13 and TRBJ2-5, with D tentatively TRBD2 (6 bases). Trimming removed 5 bases from V and 3 bases from J, with 22 bases in between. The germline V gene has CDR1 PRHDT and CDR2 FYEKMQ (reference sequence). There are 17 residues in the CDR3. CDR3 DNA sequence: TGTGCCAGCAGCCTCAGATTAGCGGAGCCCCTGGAAGAGACCCAGTACTTC. It yields the protein CASSLRLAEPLEETQYF. The whole variable domain, remainder taken from reference TRBV13 and TRBJ2-5, is AAGVIQSPRHLIKEKRETATLKCYPIPRHDTVYWYQQGPGQDPQFLISFYEKMQSDKGSIPDRFSAQQFSDYHSELNMSSLELGDSALYFCASSLRLAEPLEETQYFGPGTRLLVL.

The chain recombines TRBV7-9 with TRBJ2-4; no clear D gene. There are 12 residues in the CDR3. Deletions cut 2 bases from V and 5 bases from J, with 4 bases between. The germline V gene encodes CDR1 SEHNR and CDR2 FQNEAQ (reference sequence). The CDR3 is CASSLYQNIQYF. CDR3 nucleotide sequence: TGTGCCAGCAGCTTATATCAAAACATTCAGTACTTC.

J is TRBJ1-5 and V is TRBV7-9, with TRBD1 matching over 7 bases. CDR3 length: 16 amino acids. Germline CDR1 and CDR2: SEHNR and FQNEAQ (reference sequence). V was clipped by 4 bases and J by 4 bases; unmatched bases: 10. The DNA for the CDR3 is TGTGCCAGCAGCTCCACAGGGGCAGGACCTAATCAGCCCCAGCATTTT. Translation: CASSSTGAGPNQPQHF.

Concerning this clone: Distinct nucleotide sequences in the sample also encode this CDR3. The V and J genes are TRBV7-9 and TRBJ2-3; 9 bases match TRBD2. V lost 1 base and J lost 2; bases outside the gene matches: 1. The CDR3 contains 15 residues. CDR1 SEHNR and CDR2 FQNEAQ come from the germline V gene (reference sequence). The CDR3 is CASSLVAGATDTQYF. CDR3 sequence (DNA): TGTGCCAGCAGCTTAGTAGCGGGAGCCACAGATACGCAGTATTTT.

The rearrangement joins TRBV4-1 to TRBJ2-7, with a weak D call TRBD1 (6 bases). The V end was cut by 4 bases, the J end by 3 bases, with 13 bases between. This CDR3 is 14 amino acids long. Germline lookup yields CDR1 MGHRA and CDR2 YSYEKL. DNA of the CDR3: TGCGCCAGCAGCCCTAAGGGGGAGTACTACGAGCAGTACTTC. This translates into CASSPKGEYYEQYF.

In this sample, this clone turned up once. This rearrangement joins TRBV10-1 to TRBJ2-1; D remains ambiguous. V lost 2 bases and J 8 bases, leaving 10 bases between the germline ends. In germline, CDR1 is WNHNN, CDR2 SYGVQD (reference sequence). CDR3 length: 13 amino acids. CDR3 sequence reads: CASSESPSHEQFF. The CDR3 DNA is TGCGCCAGCAGTGAGAGCCCATCCCATGAGCAGTTCTTC.

This chain uses TRBV7-6 with TRBJ2-7; 9 bases are shared with TRBD1. Germline V gives CDR1 SGHVS, CDR2 FNYEAQ. After removal of 3 bases from V and 3 bases from J, the junction contained 6 bases not matched to a gene. This CDR3 spans 15 amino acids. The CDR3, as DNA: TGTGCCAGCAGCTTCCCGGGACAGGGATTCTACGAGCAGTACTTC. Protein product: CASSFPGQGFYEQYF.

V usage is TRBV5-5 and J usage is TRBJ1-6; 7 bases fit TRBD1. The V gene's germline CDR1 is SGHKS and CDR2 YYEKEE (reference sequence). CDR3 length: 14 amino acids. J was trimmed by 8 bases and V by 5 bases; bases with no gene match: 7. The CDR3 here is CASSYDREYSPLHF. The CDR3, as DNA: TGTGCCAGCAGTTACGACAGGGAATATTCACCCCTCCACTTT.

The gene calls are TRBV7-9 and TRBJ2-7; TRBD1 or TRBD2 may be the D gene (5 bases each). Trimming removed 3 bases from V and 1 base from J, with 22 bases in between. The CDR3 is 18 amino acids. Germline CDR1 SEHNR, CDR2 FQNEAQ (reference sequence). This CDR3 reads CASSLPPYRDARSYEQYF. CDR3 in DNA: TGTGCCAGCAGCTTGCCCCCCTACCGGGACGCACGTTCCTACGAGCAGTACTTC.

J is TRBJ2-5 and V is TRBV6-6; D is perhaps TRBD2 (6 bases). Germline CDR1 reads MNHNY; CDR2 reads SVGAGI (reference sequence). The CDR3 runs to 15 residues. V lost 2 bases to trimming and J lost 5 bases, with 15 bases between them. The CDR3 nucleotides are TGTGCCAGCAGTTACCTCGAAGCGGGCGAGGAGACCCAGTACTTC. This codes for CASSYLEAGEETQYF.

The chain links TRBV7-2 to TRBJ2-7; D remains ambiguous. The CDR3 is 14 residues long. Germline loops: CDR1 SGHTA, CDR2 FQGNSA. Trimming shortened V by 0 bases and J by 2 bases, and 8 bases separated the two germline ends. The CDR3 bases are TGTGCCAGCAGCTTAGCGTACGGAGCCTACGAGCAGTACTTC. It is translated as CASSLAYGAYEQYF.

The chain combines TRBV5-4 with TRBJ1-1, with D unresolved. The V and J ends lost 0 bases and 7 bases respectively, with 10 bases between them. CDR3 length: 13 residues. The germline gives CDR1 SGHNT, CDR2 YYREEE (reference sequence). The CDR3 region is CASSLVEGIEAFF. The CDR3 DNA reads as TGTGCCAGCAGCTTGGTAGAAGGGATTGAAGCTTTCTTT.

The V call is TRBV9, the J call TRBJ2-1; 9 bases are a match to TRBD2. The V gene end was trimmed by 3 bases and the J gene end by 7 bases; junction bases not matched to a gene: 11. The germline CDR1 and CDR2 sequences are SGDLS and YYNGEE. The CDR3 has 16 residues. For the CDR3, the DNA is TGTGCCAGCAGCGAATCTTTAGCGGGAGTAAGTAATGAGCAGTTCTTC. This translates into CASSESLAGVSNEQFF.

The rearrangement joins TRBV27 to TRBJ2-3; no clear D gene. The V end lost 8 bases, the J end lost 1 base, and 10 bases lay between the germline ends. CDR1 is MNHEY and CDR2 is SMNVEV in the germline V gene (reference sequence). The CDR3 extends over 13 amino acids. The CDR3 spells CASQDSGTDTQYF. CDR3 sequence (DNA): TGTGCCAGCCAAGACTCGGGCACAGATACGCAGTATTTT.

This chain uses TRBV4-1 with TRBJ2-7; D unresolved. The length of the CDR3 is 16 residues. In germline, CDR1 is MGHRA, CDR2 YSYEKL. The germline V and J ends were trimmed by 0 bases and 1 base, with 13 bases remaining between them. CDR3 loop: CASSQDPGIGSYEQYF. The CDR3, as DNA: TGCGCCAGCAGCCAAGATCCTGGGATCGGGTCCTACGAGCAGTACTTC.

DNA of the CDR3: TGTGCCACCAACCAGGCGCGGGGTTCCTCCTACAATGAGCAGTTCTTC. Protein sequence: CATNQARGSSYNEQFF. J is TRBJ2-1 and V is TRBV19, with D perhaps matching TRBD2 (6 bases). Deletions cut 10 bases from V and 0 bases from J, with 19 bases between. Germline CDR1 LNHDA, CDR2 SQIVND (reference sequence). This CDR3 is 16 amino acids long.

About this clone itself: Other nucleotide sequences from this sample produce the same CDR3. The chain couples TRBV4-1 to TRBJ2-7; D may be TRBD1 or TRBD2 (5 bases each). In germline, CDR1 is MGHRA, CDR2 YSYEKL. CDR3 length: 14 residues. The V end was cut by 0 bases, the J end by 0 bases, with 6 bases between. DNA for the CDR3: TGCGCCAGCAGCCAAGAGGGGACCTCCTACGAGCAGTACTTC. Translating gives CASSQEGTSYEQYF.

This chain uses TRBV25-1 with TRBJ2-7; 7 bases line up with TRBD2. The CDR3 runs 13 residues. The ends lost 1 base at V and 4 bases at J; junction bases unmatched: 1. CDR1 is MGHDK and CDR2 is SYGVNS in the germline V gene. The DNA for the CDR3 is TGTGCCAGCAGTGAATCCGGGAGGTACGAGCAGTACTTC. It specifies CASSESGRYEQYF.

The CDR3 protein is CASSSRLGGYEQYF. The CDR3, as DNA: TGTGCCAGCAGCTCTAGGCTGGGAGGTTACGAGCAGTACTTC. The V call is TRBV7-9, the J call TRBJ2-7, with D perhaps matching TRBD2 (6 bases). V was shortened by 4 bases and J by 4 bases, with 14 bases between the two germline ends. Germline V lookup: CDR1 SEHNR, CDR2 FQNEAQ (reference sequence). The CDR3 is 14 amino acids.

CDR3 DNA sequence: TGTGCCAGCAAGGACCGTATGGGGGAGACCCAGTACTTC. Protein: CASKDRMGETQYF. The chain has TRBV6-1 and TRBJ2-5, with D unresolved. The V gene's germline CDR1 is MNHNS and CDR2 SASEGT. The CDR3 is 13 residues long. Trimming shortened V by 7 bases and J by 5 bases, and 14 bases separated the two germline ends.

Of note for this clone: Other DNA sequences in this specimen translate into the identical CDR3. CDR3 sequence reads: CASSLAPYEQYF. In nucleotides, the CDR3 is TGTGCCAGCAGCTTAGCCCCCTACGAGCAGTACTTC. The chain joins TRBV7-9 to TRBJ2-7; unclear D gene. The V and J ends lost 0 bases and 2 bases respectively, with 2 bases between them. Looked up from germline, CDR1 is SEHNR and CDR2 is FQNEAQ (reference sequence). This CDR3 contains 12 residues. Looking up the rest from reference TRBV7-9 and TRBJ2-7 gives the full variable domain: DTGVSQNPRHKITKRGQNVTFRCDPISEHNRLYWYRQTLGQGPEFLTYFQNEAQLEKSRLLSDRFSAERPKGSFSTLEIQRTEQGDSAMYLCASSLAPYEQYFGPGTRLTVT.